These 22 T cell receptor beta chains came from one sample sequenced in a study of control samples from healthy donors and cancer patients. Data came from immunoSEQ multiplex PCR; TCRdb stores just in-frame clones and leaves some out. Altogether approximately 94,000 clones are present, roughly 87% being singletons, with the ten largest covering approximately 20%. Sequenced material: blood. The receptors were gathered from a woman between 45 and 65 years old in good health.

The chain combines TRBV12-3 or TRBV12-4 with TRBJ2-1; unclear D gene. The CDR3 is made up of 11 amino acids. The V and J ends lost 1 base and 8 bases respectively, with 3 bases between them. As DNA, the CDR3 is TGTGCCAGCAGTTTAGTAGATGAGCAGTTCTTC. This encodes CASSLVDEQFF.

This chain joins TRBV5-4 and TRBJ2-3; D is tentatively TRBD1 or TRBD2 (6 bases each). Between the trimmed V and J ends, which lost 5 bases and 5 bases, there was a span of 15 bases. This CDR3 is built from 14 residues. Germline lookup yields CDR1 SGHNT and CDR2 YYREEE (reference sequence). CDR3 region: CASREKGGVDTQYF. DNA for the CDR3: TGTGCCAGCAGGGAAAAGGGGGGAGTAGATACGCAGTATTTT.

The chain recombines TRBV7-8 with TRBJ1-1; D ambiguous. The length of the CDR3 is 15 residues. Germline values: CDR1 SGHVS, CDR2 FQNEAQ. V lost 0 bases and J 1 base, leaving 9 bases between the germline ends. The chain's CDR3 is CASSLALGRNTEAFF. The CDR3 DNA is TGTGCCAGCAGCTTAGCCCTCGGACGGAACACTGAAGCTTTCTTT.

Details on this clone: Mismatch with germline at one junction end may stem from a read error. This rearrangement joins TRBV2 to TRBJ1-6; 8 bases are shared with TRBD1. Germline lookup yields CDR1 SNHLY and CDR2 FYNNEI. This CDR3 contains 14 residues. CDR3 DNA: TGTGCCAGCACGACGGGACAGGTTAATCCACCCCTCCACTTT. Protein sequence: CASTTGQVNPPLHF. The variable domain in full, with the rest retrieved from reference TRBV2 and TRBJ1-6, is EPEVTQTPSHQVTQMGQEVILRCVPISNHLYFYWYRQILGQKVEFLVSFYNNEISEKSEIFDDQFSVERPDGSNFTLKIRSTKLEDSAMYFCASTTGQVNPPLHFGNGTRLTVT.

The V gene is TRBV6-5, the J gene TRBJ1-6; D not resolved. The CDR3 is 14 residues long. Germline V gene lookup returns CDR1 MNHEY and CDR2 SVGAGI. Trimming left V 7 bases short and J 5 bases short, with 12 bases between. The CDR3, as DNA: TGTGCCAGCACCCCCCGGAGGGATAATTCACCCCTCCACTTT. Translated: CASTPRRDNSPLHF.

In DNA form, the CDR3 reads TGCGCCAGCAGCCCCACTCGAGGACGGGGCAACGTCCTGACTTTC. Translated: CASSPTRGRGNVLTF. The gene calls are TRBV4-1 and TRBJ2-6; D is perhaps TRBD2 (5 bases). This CDR3 is built from 15 residues. With 4 bases removed from V and 9 bases from J, the gap between germline ends came to 16 bases. Germline V gives CDR1 MGHRA, CDR2 YSYEKL.

The V and J genes are TRBV19 and TRBJ2-1; a weak D match, TRBD2 (5 bases). The germline gives CDR1 LNHDA, CDR2 SQIVND (reference sequence). The length of the CDR3 is 13 residues. V was pared by 6 bases and J by 2 bases, with 8 bases between. The CDR3: CASRAGTYNEQFF. CDR3 coding DNA: TGTGCCAGTAGAGCCGGGACCTACAATGAGCAGTTCTTC.

The DNA of the CDR3 is TGCGCCAGCAGCTTGAAGACAGGGGAGTTTTTTGGCTCCTACAATGAGCAGTTCTTC. The encoded protein is CASSLKTGEFFGSYNEQFF. The J gene is TRBJ2-1, the V gene TRBV5-1; 8 nucleotides match TRBD1. Germline values: CDR1 SGHRS, CDR2 YFSETQ. The CDR3 has 19 residues. V dropped 1 base and J dropped 0; count of bases not matched to a gene: 12.

The chain is built from TRBV6-5 and TRBJ2-1; D is possibly TRBD1 (6 bases). Trimming cost V 6 bases and J 6 bases, with 18 bases left between them. The CDR3 has 15 amino acids. Looked up from germline, CDR1 is MNHEY and CDR2 is SVGAGI. CDR3 protein: CASRKDGTPGNEQFF. CDR3 nucleotide sequence: TGTGCCAGCAGGAAAGACGGGACACCAGGCAATGAGCAGTTCTTC.

The chain links TRBV19 to TRBJ2-1; TRBD1 agrees at 9 bases. With V trimmed by 7 bases and J by 4 bases, 5 bases remained unmatched. The CDR3 length is 14 residues. Germline values: CDR1 LNHDA, CDR2 SQIVND (reference sequence). This CDR3 is CASTDRGLYNEQFF. CDR3 sequence (DNA): TGTGCCAGTACGGACAGGGGATTATACAATGAGCAGTTCTTC.

The V gene is TRBV7-2, the J gene TRBJ1-1; D gene uncertain. The CDR3 totals 14 residues. Germline V gene lookup returns CDR1 SGHTA and CDR2 FQGNSA. Trimming took off 1 base at V and 1 base at J, with 7 bases between the two ends. The CDR3 DNA reads TGTGCCAGCAGCTTAGGGTGGGGGAACACTGAAGCTTTCTTT. It codes for CASSLGWGNTEAFF.

The V call is TRBV5-4, the J call TRBJ1-1; D possibly corresponds to TRBD1 (5 bases). Germline lookup yields CDR1 SGHNT and CDR2 YYREEE (reference sequence). V dropped 3 bases and J dropped 4 bases, with 16 bases sitting between them. The CDR3 is 15 amino acids. CDR3 protein: CASSWNSDQGTEAFF. CDR3 nucleotides: TGTGCCAGCAGCTGGAACTCGGATCAGGGCACTGAAGCTTTCTTT.

This chain links TRBV4-1 with TRBJ2-1; TRBD1 matches at 8 bases. Germline loops: CDR1 MGHRA, CDR2 YSYEKL. J was trimmed by 7 bases and V by 0 bases; bases with no gene match: 5. The CDR3 extends over 15 amino acids. The CDR3 DNA follows: TGCGCCAGCAGCCAAGACCGGGACAGGCTGAATGAGCAGTTCTTC. This encodes CASSQDRDRLNEQFF.

J is TRBJ2-5 and V is TRBV7-8; D gene ambiguous. V lost 7 bases and J lost 5, with 14 bases in between. The CDR3 has 13 residues. Germline V gene data show CDR1 as SGHVS and CDR2 as FQNEAQ. The CDR3 DNA sequence: TGTGCCAGCAACCCTTTGTTGGGGGAGACCCAGTACTTC. Residues: CASNPLLGETQYF.

This clone showed up just once. The J gene is TRBJ2-5, the V gene TRBV27, with D maybe TRBD1 (6 bases). From germline, CDR1 is MNHEY and CDR2 SMNVEV (reference sequence). The CDR3 has 15 residues. Trimming cost V 5 bases and J 5 bases, with 18 bases left between them. The CDR3 loop is CASSPKLRDTETQYF. In DNA, the CDR3 is TGTGCCAGCAGTCCAAAACTCAGGGACACTGAGACCCAGTACTTC.

The chain is built from TRBV30 and TRBJ2-7, with D uncertain. Trimming removed 0 bases from V and 5 bases from J, with 5 bases in between. Per the germline V gene, CDR1 is GTSNPN and CDR2 is SVGIG (reference sequence). The CDR3 is made up of 11 amino acids. CDR3 region: CAWSVGNEQYV. CDR3 coding DNA: TGTGCCTGGAGTGTAGGGAACGAGCAGTACGTC.

The chain uses TRBV5-6 and TRBJ1-1, with 10 bases that match TRBD1. The CDR3 contains 16 residues. V lost 2 bases to trimming and J lost 1 base; unmatched junction nucleotides: 5. Germline V CDR1 and CDR2: SGHDT, YYEEEE. The CDR3 DNA is TGTGCCAGCAGCTTCGGGACAGGGGAATCGAACACTGAAGCTTTCTTT. Its protein is CASSFGTGESNTEAFF.

The V call is TRBV7-9, the J call TRBJ1-2, with 9 bases matching TRBD1. Per the germline V gene, CDR1 is SEHNR and CDR2 is FQNEAQ (reference sequence). V gave up 2 bases and J gave up 4 bases; unmatched junction bases: 11. The CDR3 totals 17 residues. CDR3 bases: TGTGCCAGCAGCTTATGGGGACAGGGTGATGGCGTCTATGGCTACACCTTC. It translates to CASSLWGQGDGVYGYTF. The complete variable domain, with remaining parts taken from reference TRBV7-9 and TRBJ1-2, reads DTGVSQNPRHKITKRGQNVTFRCDPISEHNRLYWYRQTLGQGPEFLTYFQNEAQLEKSRLLSDRFSAERPKGSFSTLEIQRTEQGDSAMYLCASSLWGQGDGVYGYTFGSGTRLTVV.

V gene TRBV19 combines with J gene TRBJ1-1; tentatively, D is TRBD1 (6 bases). Germline CDR1 LNHDA, CDR2 SQIVND (reference sequence). The V end lost 1 base, the J end lost 4 bases, and 7 bases lay between the germline ends. CDR3 length: 13 residues. The CDR3 nucleotides are TGTGCCAGTAGTATAGGACAGGTCACTGAAGCTTTCTTT. Translation: CASSIGQVTEAFF.

This chain connects TRBV2 to TRBJ1-5; the match to TRBD1 covers 9 bases. With V trimmed by 6 bases and J by 7 bases, 10 bases remained unmatched. There are 15 residues in the CDR3. CDR1 is SNHLY, CDR2 FYNNEI, per germline. This CDR3 is CASSQDRGFGQPQHF. The CDR3, as DNA: TGTGCCAGCAGCCAGGACAGGGGTTTTGGACAGCCCCAGCATTTT.

As DNA, the CDR3 is TGCGCCAGCAGGCGGGCCCAGAACACTGAAGCTTTCTTT. Amino acids: CASRRAQNTEAFF. The chain recombines TRBV23-1 with TRBJ1-1; D remains unclear. TRBV23-1 is reported as an ORF; its role is uncertain. The CDR3 runs to 13 residues. V dropped 6 bases and J dropped 1 base, with 9 bases sitting between them.

This clone was picked up a small number of times. The chain combines TRBV6-1 with TRBJ2-1, with D perhaps matching TRBD1 or TRBD2 (5 bases each). CDR1 MNHNS and CDR2 SASEGT come from the germline V gene. The CDR3 spans 15 residues. V was shortened by 0 bases and J by 10 bases, with 16 bases between the two germline ends. The CDR3 spells CASSEALTGPNEQFF. CDR3 DNA: TGTGCCAGCAGTGAAGCGTTAACGGGACCAAACGAGCAGTTCTTC.